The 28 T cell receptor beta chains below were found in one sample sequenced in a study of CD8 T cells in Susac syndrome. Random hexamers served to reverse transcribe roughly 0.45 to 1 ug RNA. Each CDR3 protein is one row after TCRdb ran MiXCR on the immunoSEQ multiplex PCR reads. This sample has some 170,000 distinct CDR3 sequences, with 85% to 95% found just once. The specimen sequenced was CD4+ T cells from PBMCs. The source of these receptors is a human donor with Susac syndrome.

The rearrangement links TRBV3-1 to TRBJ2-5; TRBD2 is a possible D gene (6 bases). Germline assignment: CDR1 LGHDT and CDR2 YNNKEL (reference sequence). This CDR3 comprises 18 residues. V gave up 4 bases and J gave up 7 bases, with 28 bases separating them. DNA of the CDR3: TGTGCCAGCAGCCGGGTGAGGGAGTTGACTAGTTTGGTTGGGACCCAGTACTTC. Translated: CASSRVRELTSLVGTQYF.

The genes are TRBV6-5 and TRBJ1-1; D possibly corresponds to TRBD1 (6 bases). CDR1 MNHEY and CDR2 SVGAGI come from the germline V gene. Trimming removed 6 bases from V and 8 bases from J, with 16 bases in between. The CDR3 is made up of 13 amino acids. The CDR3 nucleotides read TGTGCCAGCAGCGCCCCCGGGGGCGCGGAAGCTTTCTTT. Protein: CASSAPGGAEAFF.

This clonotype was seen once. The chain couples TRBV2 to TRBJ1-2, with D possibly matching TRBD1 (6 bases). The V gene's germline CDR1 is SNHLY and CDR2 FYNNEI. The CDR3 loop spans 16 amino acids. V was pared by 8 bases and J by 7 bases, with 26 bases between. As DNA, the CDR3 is TGTGCCAGCCACTTACAGCCCGCGGACAGTGCCCGTGGCTACACCTTC. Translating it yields CASHLQPADSARGYTF.

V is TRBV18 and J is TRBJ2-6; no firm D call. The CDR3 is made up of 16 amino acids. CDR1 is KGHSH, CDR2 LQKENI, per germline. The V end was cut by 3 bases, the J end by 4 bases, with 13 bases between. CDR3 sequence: CASSPEEIGGANVLTF. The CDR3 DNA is TGTGCCAGCTCACCCGAAGAGATTGGCGGGGCCAACGTCCTGACTTTC.

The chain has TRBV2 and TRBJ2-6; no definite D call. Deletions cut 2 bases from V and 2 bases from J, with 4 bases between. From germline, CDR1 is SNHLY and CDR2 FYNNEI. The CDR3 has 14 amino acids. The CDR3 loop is CASSERAGANVLTF. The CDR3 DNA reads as TGTGCCAGCAGTGAACGGGCTGGGGCCAACGTCCTGACTTTC.

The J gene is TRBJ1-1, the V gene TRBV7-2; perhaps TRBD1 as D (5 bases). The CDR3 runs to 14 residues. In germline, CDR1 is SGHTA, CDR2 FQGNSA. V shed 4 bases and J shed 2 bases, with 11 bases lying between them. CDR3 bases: TGTGCCAGCAGCTCCGGGACGCTCAACACTGAAGCTTTCTTT. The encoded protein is CASSSGTLNTEAFF.

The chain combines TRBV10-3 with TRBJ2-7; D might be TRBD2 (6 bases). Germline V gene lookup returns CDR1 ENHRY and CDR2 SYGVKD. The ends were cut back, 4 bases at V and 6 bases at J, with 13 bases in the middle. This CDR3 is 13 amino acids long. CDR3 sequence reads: CAISGGVEGEQYF. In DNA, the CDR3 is TGTGCCATCAGTGGAGGGGTGGAGGGCGAGCAGTACTTC.

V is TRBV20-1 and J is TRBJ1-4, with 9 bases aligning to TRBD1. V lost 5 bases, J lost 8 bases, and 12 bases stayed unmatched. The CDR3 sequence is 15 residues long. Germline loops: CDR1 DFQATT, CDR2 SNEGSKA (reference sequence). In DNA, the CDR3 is TGCAGTGCTTCTCCGGGACAGGGCCGGGGGGAAAAACTGTTTTTT. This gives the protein CSASPGQGRGEKLFF.

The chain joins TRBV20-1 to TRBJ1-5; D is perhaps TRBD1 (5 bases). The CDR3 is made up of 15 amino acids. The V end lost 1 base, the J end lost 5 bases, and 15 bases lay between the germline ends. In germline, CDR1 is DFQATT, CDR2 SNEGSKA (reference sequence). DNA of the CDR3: TGCAGTGCTAGAGTATCCGGACACTGGGATCAGCCCCAGCATTTT. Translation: CSARVSGHWDQPQHF.

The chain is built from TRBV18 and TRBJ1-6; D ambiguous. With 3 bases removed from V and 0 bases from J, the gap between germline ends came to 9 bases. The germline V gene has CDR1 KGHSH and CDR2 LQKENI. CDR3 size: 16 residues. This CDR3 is CASSPNTSSYNSPLHF. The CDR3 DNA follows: TGTGCCAGCTCACCTAACACTAGCTCCTATAATTCACCCCTCCACTTT.

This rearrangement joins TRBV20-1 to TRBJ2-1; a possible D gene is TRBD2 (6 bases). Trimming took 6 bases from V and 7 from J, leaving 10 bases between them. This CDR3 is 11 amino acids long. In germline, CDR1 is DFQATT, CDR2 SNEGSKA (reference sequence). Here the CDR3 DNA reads TGCAGTGCGAGGGAGGTTAATGAGCAGTTCTTC. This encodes CSAREVNEQFF.

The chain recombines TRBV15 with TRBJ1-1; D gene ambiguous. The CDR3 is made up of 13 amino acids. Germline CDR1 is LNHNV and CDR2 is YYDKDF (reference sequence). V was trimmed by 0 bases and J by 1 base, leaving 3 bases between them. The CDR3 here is CATSREGNTEAFF. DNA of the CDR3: TGTGCCACCAGCAGAGAGGGGAACACTGAAGCTTTCTTT.

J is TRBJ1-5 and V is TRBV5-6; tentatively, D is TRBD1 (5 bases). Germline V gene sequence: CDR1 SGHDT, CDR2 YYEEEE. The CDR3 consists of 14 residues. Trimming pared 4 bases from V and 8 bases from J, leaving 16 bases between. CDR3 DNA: TGTGCCAGCAGCCGAACGGGGCCGGGAGAGCCCCAGCATTTT. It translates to CASSRTGPGEPQHF.

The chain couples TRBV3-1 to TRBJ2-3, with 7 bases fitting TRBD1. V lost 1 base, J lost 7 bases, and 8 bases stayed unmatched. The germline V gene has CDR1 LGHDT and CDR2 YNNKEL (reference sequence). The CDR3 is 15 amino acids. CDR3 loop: CASSQGQGIKYTQYF. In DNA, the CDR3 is TGTGCCAGCAGCCAAGGACAGGGAATTAAGTATACGCAGTATTTT.

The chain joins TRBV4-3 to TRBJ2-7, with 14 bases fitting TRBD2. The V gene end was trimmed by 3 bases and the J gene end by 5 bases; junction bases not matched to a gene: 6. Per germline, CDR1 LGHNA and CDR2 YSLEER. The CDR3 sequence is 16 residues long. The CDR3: CASSQGTSGSLHEQYF. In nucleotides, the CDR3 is TGCGCCAGCAGCCAGGGGACTAGCGGGAGTCTCCACGAGCAGTACTTC.

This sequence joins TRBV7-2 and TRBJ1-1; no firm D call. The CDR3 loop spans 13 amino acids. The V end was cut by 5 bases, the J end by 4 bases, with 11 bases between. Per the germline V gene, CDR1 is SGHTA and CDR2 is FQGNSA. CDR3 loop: CASSPQEVTEAFF. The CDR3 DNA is TGTGCCAGCAGCCCCCAGGAGGTCACTGAAGCTTTCTTT.

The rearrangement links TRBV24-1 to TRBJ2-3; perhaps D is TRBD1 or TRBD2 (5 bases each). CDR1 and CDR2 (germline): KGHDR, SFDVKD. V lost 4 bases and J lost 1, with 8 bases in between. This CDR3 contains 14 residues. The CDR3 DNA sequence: TGTGCCACCAGTGACCCGGGACGCACAGATACGCAGTATTTT. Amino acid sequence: CATSDPGRTDTQYF.

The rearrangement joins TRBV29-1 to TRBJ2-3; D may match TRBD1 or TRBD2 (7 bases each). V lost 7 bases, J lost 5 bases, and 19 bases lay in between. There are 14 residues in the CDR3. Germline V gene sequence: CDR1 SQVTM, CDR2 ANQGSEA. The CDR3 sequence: CSAGQTREGDTQYF. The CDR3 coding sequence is TGCAGCGCGGGACAGACGAGGGAGGGAGATACGCAGTATTTT.

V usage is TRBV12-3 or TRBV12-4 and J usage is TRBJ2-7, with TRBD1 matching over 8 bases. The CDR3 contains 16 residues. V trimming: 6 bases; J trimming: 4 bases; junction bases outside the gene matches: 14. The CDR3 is CASSPARTGHSYEQYF. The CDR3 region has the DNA TGTGCCAGCAGCCCCGCTAGGACAGGGCACTCGTACGAGCAGTACTTC.

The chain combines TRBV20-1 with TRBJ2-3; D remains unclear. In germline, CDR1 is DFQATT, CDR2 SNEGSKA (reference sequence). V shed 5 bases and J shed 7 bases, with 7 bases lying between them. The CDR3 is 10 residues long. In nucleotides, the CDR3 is TGCAGTGCTGAAGTAAATACGCAGTATTTT. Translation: CSAEVNTQYF.

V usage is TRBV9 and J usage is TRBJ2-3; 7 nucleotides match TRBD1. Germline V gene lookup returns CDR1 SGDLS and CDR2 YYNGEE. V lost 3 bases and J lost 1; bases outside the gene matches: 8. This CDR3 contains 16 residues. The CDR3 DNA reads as TGTGCCAGCAGCGCTTTGAGGACAGGCCGCACAGATACGCAGTATTTT. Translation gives CASSALRTGRTDTQYF.

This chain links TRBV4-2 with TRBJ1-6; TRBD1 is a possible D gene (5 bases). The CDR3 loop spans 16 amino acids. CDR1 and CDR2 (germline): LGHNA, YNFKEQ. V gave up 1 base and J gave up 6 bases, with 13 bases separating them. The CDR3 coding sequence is TGTGCCAGCAGCCAAGGGGCCGGGGGACTTAATTCACCCCTCCACTTT. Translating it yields CASSQGAGGLNSPLHF.

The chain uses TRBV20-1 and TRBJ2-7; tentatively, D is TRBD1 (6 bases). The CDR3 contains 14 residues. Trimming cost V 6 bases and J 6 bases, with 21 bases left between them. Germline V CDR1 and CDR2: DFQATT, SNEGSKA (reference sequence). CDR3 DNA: TGCAGTGCGGGGGCCACCTACGGGCGGGCCGAGCAGTACTTC. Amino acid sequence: CSAGATYGRAEQYF.

The CDR3 bases are TGTGCCAGCAGTCGCGGACAGCTCTCCTACGAGCAGTACTTC. This encodes CASSRGQLSYEQYF. This chain joins TRBV27 and TRBJ2-7, with D possibly being TRBD1 (6 bases). Trimming cost V 5 bases and J 0 bases, with 11 bases left between them. The germline V gene has CDR1 MNHEY and CDR2 SMNVEV (reference sequence). The CDR3 has 14 residues.

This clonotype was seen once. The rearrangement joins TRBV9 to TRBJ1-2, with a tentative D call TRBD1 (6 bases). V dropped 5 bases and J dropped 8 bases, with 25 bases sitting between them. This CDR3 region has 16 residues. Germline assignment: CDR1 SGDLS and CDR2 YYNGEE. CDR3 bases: TGTGCCAGCAGTCCCAATCGACAGGCCGACTGGGAGGGCTACACCTTC. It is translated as CASSPNRQADWEGYTF.

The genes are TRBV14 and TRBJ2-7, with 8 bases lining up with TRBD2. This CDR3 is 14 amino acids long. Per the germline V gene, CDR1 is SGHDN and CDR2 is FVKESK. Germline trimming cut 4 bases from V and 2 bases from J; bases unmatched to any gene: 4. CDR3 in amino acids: CASSREGLAYEQYF. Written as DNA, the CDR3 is TGTGCCAGCAGCCGGGAGGGACTAGCCTACGAGCAGTACTTC.

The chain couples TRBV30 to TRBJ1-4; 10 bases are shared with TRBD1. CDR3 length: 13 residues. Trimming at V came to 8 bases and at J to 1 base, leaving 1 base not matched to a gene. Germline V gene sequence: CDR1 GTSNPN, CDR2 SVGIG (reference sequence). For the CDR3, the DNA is TGTGCCGGACAGGGGGAAACTAATGAAAAACTGTTTTTT. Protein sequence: CAGQGETNEKLFF.

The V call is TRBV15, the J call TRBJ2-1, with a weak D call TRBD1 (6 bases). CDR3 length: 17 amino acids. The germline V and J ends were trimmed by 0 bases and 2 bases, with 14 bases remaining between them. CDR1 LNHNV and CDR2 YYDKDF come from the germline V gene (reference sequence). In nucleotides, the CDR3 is TGTGCCACCAGCAGAGATAAGTCGGACAGAACCTACAATGAGCAGTTCTTC. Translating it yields CATSRDKSDRTYNEQFF.